A single sample is the source of the 10 T cell receptor beta chains below, sequenced in a study of blood T cells in healthy people across ages. PCR was performed a second time for about 6 to 11 cycles using a sample-barcoded 5' primer and a J-beta primer mix. TCRdb itself ran the 5' RACE reads through MiXCR, one entry per CDR3 protein. The table shows 550,000 to 800,000 distinct CDR3 sequences, with 21% occurring only once. Sample: blood. These receptors all stem from a man between 70 and 80 years old in good health.

This chain connects TRBV20-1 to TRBJ2-5; 13 nucleotides line up with TRBD2. Germline CDR1 and CDR2: DFQATT and SNEGSKA (reference sequence). The CDR3 totals 16 residues. Losses at the gene ends were 1 base for V and 4 bases for J; bases not matched to a gene: 6. The CDR3 DNA reads TGCAGTGCTAGAGTGGGGACTAGCGGGAAAGGAGAGACCCAGTACTTC. It specifies CSARVGTSGKGETQYF.

The chain joins TRBV5-1 to TRBJ1-1; maybe TRBD1 (5 bases). Trimming removed 4 bases at V and 1 base at J, with 8 bases between. The CDR3 totals 13 residues. Looked up from germline, CDR1 is SGHRS and CDR2 is YFSETQ. CDR3 nucleotides: TGCGCCAGCAGCATGGGACCGAACACTGAAGCTTTCTTT. As protein: CASSMGPNTEAFF.

Only a few counts were recorded for this clonotype. The chain carries TRBV7-3 and TRBJ2-5, with D unclear. Germline loops: CDR1 SGHTA, CDR2 FQGTGA. The CDR3 contains 13 residues. Trimming took off 2 bases at V and 2 bases at J, with 6 bases between the two ends. The CDR3 DNA reads as TGTGCCAGCAGCTTATGGGAACAAGAGACCCAGTACTTC. Translating gives CASSLWEQETQYF.

This clonotype has only a few counts. This chain links TRBV5-1 with TRBJ2-1, with TRBD1 matching 7 bases. CDR3 length equals 14 residues. The V and J ends lost 5 bases and 5 bases, in that order; junction bases with no gene match: 7. Germline V CDR1 and CDR2: SGHRS, YFSETQ. This CDR3 reads CASRAPGGDNEQFF. The CDR3 nucleotides are TGCGCCAGCAGGGCGCCAGGGGGAGACAATGAGCAGTTCTTC.

This clonotype was picked up a small number of times. This chain uses TRBV29-1 with TRBJ2-5; 13 bases line up with TRBD2. The last part of the DNA fits TRBJ2-1 better; the J call may be wrong. The CDR3 spans 15 residues. Germline CDR1 reads SQVTM; CDR2 reads ANQGSEA. DNA of the CDR3: TGCAGCGTCGCAACTAGCGGGAGGGCTGGGAATGAGCAGTTCTTC. As protein: CSVATSGRAGNEQFF.

This clonotype came up a few times. This chain connects TRBV20-1 to TRBJ2-1, with TRBD2 matching 8 bases. Germline CDR1 and CDR2: DFQATT and SNEGSKA (reference sequence). The CDR3 loop spans 16 amino acids. J was trimmed by 2 bases and V by 3 bases; bases with no gene match: 9. In nucleotides, the CDR3 is TGCAGTGCTAGTTCGAGCGGGAGCACTACCTACAATGAGCAGTTCTTC. Amino acids: CSASSSGSTTYNEQFF.

This clonotype was found many times. The DNA of the CDR3 is TGTGCCAGCTCGTCCGGGACTGGAAACACCATATATTTT. Translated: CASSSGTGNTIYF. The V and J genes are TRBV18 and TRBJ1-3; D is ambiguous. The CDR3 contains 13 residues. The germline V gene encodes CDR1 KGHSH and CDR2 LQKENI. V shed 6 bases and J shed 2 bases, with 8 bases lying between them.

This clonotype appeared a few times. The chain recombines TRBV29-1 with TRBJ2-7; tentatively, D is TRBD2 (5 bases). The length of the CDR3 is 15 residues. CDR1 is SQVTM and CDR2 is ANQGSEA in the germline V gene. V lost 6 bases, J lost 6 bases, and 24 bases lay in between. CDR3 protein: CSVLTNRSPEAEQYF. The CDR3 DNA reads as TGCAGCGTCCTAACTAATCGGAGCCCGGAGGCCGAGCAGTACTTC.

This sequence joins TRBV28 and TRBJ2-1, with D maybe TRBD1 (5 bases). The better agreement between TRBJ2-7 and the DNA end casts doubt on the J call. The CDR3 runs to 15 residues. Germline V gene sequence: CDR1 MDHEN, CDR2 SYDVKM. The CDR3 protein is CASSLSLAGPREQYF. CDR3 DNA sequence: TGTGCCAGCAGTTTGTCCCTGGCAGGGCCTCGGGAGCAGTACTTC.

In its sample, this clonotype was seen a few times. The junction differs from germline at one of its ends, possibly a read error. The chain joins TRBV7-2 to TRBJ1-4, with D possibly matching TRBD1 (5 bases). Germline V gene lookup returns CDR1 SGHTA and CDR2 FQGNSA. The CDR3 length is 15 residues. The CDR3 region has the DNA TGTGCCAGCAGCCCGGGGGTATCTCGGGGGGAAAGACTGTTTTTT. Protein: CASSPGVSRGERLFF.